These 7 T cell receptor beta chains came from one sample sequenced in a study of T cell repertoires in cytomegalovirus infection (dated by TCRdb to between 2018 and 2021). The treatment or condition label corresponds to: in vitro stimulation with specific CMV peptide epitopes to enrich CMV-specific T cells. Sequenced on an Illumina HiSeq 1500. Using fastp at Q25 and MiXCR, TCRdb reprocessed the public reads and kept productive beta chains. A single entry per CDR3 protein holds the most common genes and DNA from its merged rows. Counted in this sample were about 310,000 distinct CDR3 sequences; around 25% of them appeared once. 13% of the sample lies in the top ten. These receptors' antigens are unknown. Here the sequenced sample was cultured PBMCs, taken from culture after CMV antigen stimulation. The source of these receptors is a human donor in good health (CMV status not recorded). Some clones in this sample may be carry-over from other donors' samples.

This clonotype was counted many times. The chain carries TRBV7-2 and TRBJ2-2; 10 bases are shared with TRBD1. Germline trimming cut 3 bases from V and 3 bases from J; bases unmatched to any gene: 1. The CDR3 has 15 amino acids. Germline V CDR1 and CDR2: SGHTA, FQGNSA. The CDR3 protein is CASSLGQGYTGELFF. The DNA for the CDR3 is TGTGCCAGCAGCTTGGGACAGGGGTACACCGGGGAGCTGTTTTTT.

J is TRBJ2-3 and V is TRBV7-4; D gene unclear. Germline V CDR1 and CDR2: SGHVT, SQSDAQ. The V and J ends lost 3 bases and 2 bases respectively, with 9 bases between them. The CDR3 is 14 residues long. This CDR3 is CASSFGLTTDTQYF. The DNA of the CDR3 is TGTGCCAGCAGCTTTGGTCTAACCACAGATACGCAGTATTTT.

This clonotype was recorded a few times. This chain joins TRBV10-3 and TRBJ2-3; D is unclear. This CDR3 comprises 13 residues. Trimming cost V 6 bases and J 0 bases, with 7 bases left between them. Germline V gene data show CDR1 as ENHRY and CDR2 as SYGVKD. The CDR3 sequence is CAIRPASTDTQYF. The CDR3 bases are TGTGCCATCAGACCAGCTAGCACAGATACGCAGTATTTT.

This clonotype was seen at least ten times. The chain links TRBV7-2 to TRBJ2-1; D gene unclear. The germline gives CDR1 SGHTA, CDR2 FQGNSA. The CDR3 consists of 16 residues. V lost 4 bases and J 4 bases, leaving 17 bases between the germline ends. The CDR3 spells CASSSRPGTEYNEQFF. The CDR3 DNA reads as TGTGCCAGCAGCTCTAGGCCAGGTACCGAATACAATGAGCAGTTCTTC.

This clonotype occurred a few times. The V and J genes are TRBV27 and TRBJ2-7, with 7 nucleotides matching TRBD1. CDR1 MNHEY and CDR2 SMNVEV come from the germline V gene (reference sequence). The V gene end was trimmed by 4 bases and the J gene end by 1 base; junction bases not matched to a gene: 7. This CDR3 is built from 15 residues. The CDR3 sequence is CASSYRDSPSYEQYF. The CDR3 DNA is TGTGCCAGCAGTTACCGGGACAGCCCTTCCTACGAGCAGTACTTC.

This clonotype has a handful of counts. The J gene is TRBJ2-7, the V gene TRBV6-1, with a tentative D call TRBD2 (6 bases). CDR1 and CDR2 (germline): MNHNS, SASEGT. The CDR3 covers 13 residues. Between the trimmed V and J ends, which lost 11 bases and 3 bases, there was a span of 17 bases. DNA for the CDR3: TGTGCCGCGGGGCGGGAATGGGGCTACGAGCAGTACTTC. This codes for CAAGREWGYEQYF.

This clonotype occurred a few times. The chain recombines TRBV7-3 with TRBJ2-1; TRBD1 aligns across 10 bases. V lost 4 bases and J lost 7; bases outside the gene matches: 4. Germline CDR1 and CDR2: SGHTA and FQGTGA. The CDR3 has 14 amino acids. CDR3 loop: CASSSGTGENEQFF. As DNA, the CDR3 is TGTGCCAGCAGCTCCGGGACAGGGGAGAATGAGCAGTTCTTC.